Each of the 14 T cell receptor beta chains below was sequenced from the same sample in a study of PD-1 blockade in classical Hodgkin lymphoma. Assay: immunoSEQ multiplex PCR; the TCRdb copy retains only in-frame clones and omits some. The sample carries some 100,000 clones, about nine tenths recorded once. With no exception, relapse followed autologous stem cell transplantation in all patients, and brentuximab vedotin exposure varied. Specimen: peripheral blood mononuclear cells (PBMCs), collected at baseline. The receptors were gathered from a human donor with classical Hodgkin lymphoma.

This clone showed up just once. This sequence joins TRBV28 and TRBJ2-2; D perhaps matches TRBD1 (6 bases). Trimming stripped 8 bases from V and 3 bases from J, with 22 bases between. The CDR3 is 17 residues long. Germline loops: CDR1 MDHEN, CDR2 SYDVKM. CDR3 residues: CASSSITRDTYTGELFF. Written as DNA, the CDR3 is TGTGCCAGCTCTAGCATTACTCGGGACACATACACCGGGGAGCTGTTTTTT.

The CDR3 reads CASSPGTGFIYEQYF. Written as DNA, the CDR3 is TGTGCCAGCTCCCCAGGGACAGGTTTCATTTACGAGCAGTACTTC. The J gene is TRBJ2-7, the V gene TRBV18, with 8 bases identical to TRBD1. Germline assignment: CDR1 KGHSH and CDR2 LQKENI. The CDR3 has 15 residues. V shed 6 bases and J 4 bases; nucleotides not matched to a gene: 11.

This chain uses TRBV19 with TRBJ2-7; TRBD1 or TRBD2 may be the D gene (5 bases each). The V and J ends lost 1 base and 2 bases respectively, with 9 bases between them. Germline lookup yields CDR1 LNHDA and CDR2 SQIVND (reference sequence). There are 14 residues in the CDR3. This chain's CDR3 is CASSIGDGAYEQYF. The CDR3 coding sequence is TGTGCCAGTAGTATAGGGGACGGAGCCTACGAGCAGTACTTC.

This clone was counted a single time. This chain connects TRBV7-9 to TRBJ2-3, with TRBD2 as a possible D gene (6 bases). There are 15 residues in the CDR3. The V end lost 5 bases, the J end lost 2 bases, and 14 bases lay between the germline ends. Looked up from germline, CDR1 is SEHNR and CDR2 is FQNEAQ (reference sequence). The CDR3: CASSKLAAFTDTQYF. CDR3 coding DNA: TGTGCCAGCAGCAAATTAGCGGCCTTCACAGATACGCAGTATTTT.

This chain links TRBV6-5 with TRBJ1-5; TRBD1 might be the D (5 bases). V lost 4 bases to trimming and J lost 2 bases, with 15 bases between them. Per germline, CDR1 MNHEY and CDR2 SVGAGI. The CDR3 has 16 residues. The chain's CDR3 is CASSWGGGGGNQPQHF. In nucleotides, the CDR3 is TGTGCCAGCAGTTGGGGGGGAGGCGGTGGCAATCAGCCCCAGCATTTT.

This chain joins TRBV19 and TRBJ2-6; D perhaps matches TRBD1 (6 bases). The germline V gene encodes CDR1 LNHDA and CDR2 SQIVND (reference sequence). V was pared by 5 bases and J by 1 base, with 9 bases between. The length of the CDR3 is 15 residues. DNA of the CDR3: TGTGCCAGTAGTGTCACAGGGTCTGGGGCCAACGTCCTGACTTTC. Translation gives CASSVTGSGANVLTF.

The chain combines TRBV30 with TRBJ2-1; tentatively, D is TRBD1 or TRBD2 (5 bases each). CDR1 and CDR2 (germline): GTSNPN, SVGIG (reference sequence). Trimming took 3 bases from V and 13 from J, leaving 16 bases between them. The CDR3 loop spans 12 amino acids. In DNA form, the CDR3 reads TGTGCCTGGAGCGAGGGATGGGGGTTCCAGTTCTTC. Translated: CAWSEGWGFQFF.

The rearrangement joins TRBV27 to TRBJ2-5; D possibly corresponds to TRBD2 (5 bases). CDR3 length equals 14 residues. Trimming removed 4 bases from V and 1 base from J, with 10 bases in between. In germline, CDR1 is MNHEY, CDR2 SMNVEV (reference sequence). This chain's CDR3 is CASSSEGFQETQYF. CDR3 in DNA: TGTGCCAGCAGTTCTGAGGGTTTCCAAGAGACCCAGTACTTC.

The chain is built from TRBV30 and TRBJ1-1; weak D call: TRBD1 (6 bases). The germline V and J ends were trimmed by 4 bases and 3 bases, with 18 bases remaining between them. In germline, CDR1 is GTSNPN, CDR2 SVGIG (reference sequence). This CDR3 spans 15 amino acids. In DNA form, the CDR3 reads TGTGCCTGGAAATCTCGGACAGAGCGGGACACTGAAGCTTTCTTT. This gives the protein CAWKSRTERDTEAFF.

J is TRBJ1-2 and V is TRBV30; D is undetermined. Trimming took off 4 bases at V and 4 bases at J, with 16 bases between the two ends. The CDR3 length is 14 residues. Germline V gene data show CDR1 as GTSNPN and CDR2 as SVGIG (reference sequence). Here the CDR3 reads CAWTGFTVGYGYTF. CDR3 sequence (DNA): TGTGCCTGGACAGGTTTTACGGTCGGCTATGGCTACACCTTC.

This chain connects TRBV28 to TRBJ2-3, with TRBD1 as a possible D gene (5 bases). V lost 6 bases and J 1 base, leaving 14 bases between the germline ends. CDR1 is MDHEN, CDR2 SYDVKM, per germline. This CDR3 has 15 residues. The CDR3 spells CASSGTGVGTDTQYF. CDR3 DNA: TGTGCCAGCAGCGGTACAGGAGTTGGCACAGATACGCAGTATTTT.

The V gene is TRBV4-2, the J gene TRBJ2-5, with TRBD2 identical over 10 bases. Trimming cost V 1 base and J 5 bases; bases outside gene matches: 16. Germline V CDR1 and CDR2: LGHNA, YNFKEQ. CDR3 length: 19 residues. Here the CDR3 reads CASSQVGGVAGGEGETQYF. The CDR3 bases are TGTGCCAGCAGCCAAGTAGGTGGGGTAGCGGGAGGCGAGGGGGAGACCCAGTACTTC.

The count of this clone is one. This chain uses TRBV27 with TRBJ2-5; D perhaps matches TRBD2 (5 bases). Trimming took off 6 bases at V and 5 bases at J, with 13 bases between the two ends. Germline CDR1 reads MNHEY; CDR2 reads SMNVEV (reference sequence). This CDR3 comprises 13 residues. The CDR3 sequence is CASSLLGGETQYF. CDR3 DNA sequence: TGTGCCAGCAGCCTTCTTGGCGGGGAGACCCAGTACTTC.

This clone turned up a few times. CDR3 sequence reads: CASSYRGTGGYGYTF. In nucleotides, the CDR3 is TGTGCCAGCAGTTACCGGGGGACAGGGGGCTATGGCTACACCTTC. This rearrangement joins TRBV27 to TRBJ1-2; 11 nucleotides line up with TRBD1. The CDR3 has 15 residues. V trimming: 4 bases; J trimming: 4 bases; junction bases outside the gene matches: 5. Germline lookup yields CDR1 MNHEY and CDR2 SMNVEV (reference sequence).